This T cell receptor beta chain is from a study of a mutant IDH1 vaccine in newly diagnosed glioma. This clone was seen only a few times. Its cognate antigen is unknown. This CDR3 has 16 residues. With 0 bases removed from V and 8 bases from J, the gap between germline ends came to 16 bases. The germline CDR1 and CDR2 sequences are LGHNA and YSLEER. Profiling relied on immunoSEQ multiplex PCR, and the TCRdb table lists in-frame clones only, not all of them. The repertoire has about 40,000 clones, 82% of them found once; the top ten carry about 17%. Stated time point: week 47, end of study. It was 300 ug of mutant IDH1 20-mer peptide that made up each vaccine dose, given with topical imiquimod.

This sequence originates from a man younger than 35 with glioma. Some clones in this sample may be carry-over from other donors' samples. Sequenced here: PBMCs, sampled from a glioma patient whose treatment included an IDH1 peptide vaccine. The chain joins TRBV4-3 to TRBJ1-4; weak D call: TRBD1 (5 bases). CDR3 bases: TGCGCCAGCAGCCAAGATCTAGGCAGGGTAGGAGAAAAACTGTTTTTT. Translated: CASSQDLGRVGEKLFF.